Listed below are T cell receptor beta chains from one sample, sequenced in a study of blood T cells in healthy people across ages. Via MiXCR, TCRdb re-called the 5' RACE reads, giving one row per CDR3 protein. The sample gives 1,500,000 or so distinct CDR3 sequences, roughly 43% of which show up once; just over 4% is in the top ten. The sample taken for sequencing was blood. These receptor sequences come from a woman aged 18-29 years in good health. CDR3s include the opening cysteine and the closing phenylalanine or tryptophan. D genes are given only for firm matches. Expanded clones get a size class; other rows say once, few or many, or leave the size out.

length: 14; V: TRBV3-1; D: .; size: .; J: TRBJ1-1; DNA: TGTGCCAGCAGCCAAAGGGAGGGTAACACTGAAGCTTTCTTT; CDR3: CASSQREGNTEAFF
length: 16; V: TRBV6-7; D: TRBD2; size: .; J: TRBJ2-3; DNA: TGTGCCAGCAGTTACGCCGGGACTAGCGGCACAGATACGCAGTATTTT; CDR3: CASSYAGTSGTDTQYF
length: 10; V: TRBV29-1; D: .; size: many; J: TRBJ1-2; DNA: TGCAGCGTTGAGGACTATGGCTACACCTTC; CDR3: CSVEDYGYTF
length: 16; V: TRBV18; D: .; size: few; J: TRBJ2-7; DNA: TGTGCCAGCTCACCTACAGCCGGGACACCCAGAGGGGAGCAGTACTTC; CDR3: CASSPTAGTPRGEQYF
length: 15; V: TRBV29-1; D: TRBD1; size: few; J: TRBJ2-2; DNA: TGCAGCGTTTCCCGCCGGGACAGGGGGAGCGGGGAGCTGTTTTTT; CDR3: CSVSRRDRGSGELFF
length: 15; V: TRBV12-3/TRBV12-4; D: .; size: once; J: TRBJ2-7; DNA: TGTGCCAGCAACCTCGCAGATCGATCCTACAATGAGCAGTACTTC; CDR3: CASNLADRSYNEQYF
length: 14; V: TRBV7-2; D: .; size: .; J: TRBJ2-3; DNA: TGTGCCAGCAGTTCCTCAAAGACCACAGATACGCAGTATTTT; CDR3: CASSSSKTTDTQYF
length: 13; V: TRBV10-3; D: .; size: few; J: TRBJ1-1; DNA: TGTGCCATTAGGGAGGAGGGGGGCACTGAAGCTTTCTTT; CDR3: CAIREEGGTEAFF
length: 11; V: TRBV29-1; D: .; size: .; J: TRBJ2-7; DNA: TGCAGCGTTTTCCGACAGTACGAGCAGTACTTC; CDR3: CSVFRQYEQYF
length: 16; V: TRBV5-1; D: .; size: few; J: TRBJ2-1; DNA: TGCGCCAGCAGCTCCTTCAGGGTAGGGTCCTACAATGAGCAGTTCTTC; CDR3: CASSSFRVGSYNEQFF
length: 15; V: TRBV6-5; D: .; size: .; J: TRBJ1-4; DNA: TGTGCCAGCAAGTCCGTGTTCGTTGCTAATGAAAAACTGTTTTTT; CDR3: CASKSVFVANEKLFF
length: 15; V: TRBV7-9; D: .; size: .; J: TRBJ2-1; DNA: TGTGCCAGCAGCTTGACCCGCGGGCCTTACAATGAGCAGTTCTTC; CDR3: CASSLTRGPYNEQFF
length: 16; V: TRBV28; D: .; size: .; J: TRBJ2-2; DNA: TGTGCCAGCAGTTTCTTCACCGGTGGGGGGTCCGGGGAGCTGTTTTTT; CDR3: CASSFFTGGGSGELFF
length: 12; V: TRBV29-1; D: .; size: .; J: TRBJ2-7; DNA: TGCAGCGTTGAAGTAGGGGCCTACGAGCAGTACTTC; CDR3: CSVEVGAYEQYF
length: 12; V: TRBV29-1; D: .; size: few; J: TRBJ1-1; DNA: TGCAGCGCCATACAGGGCGGCACTGAAGCTTTCTTT; CDR3: CSAIQGGTEAFF
length: 12; V: TRBV5-6; D: .; size: many; J: TRBJ2-7; DNA: TGTGCCAGCAGCTCCGGTAACTACGAGCAGTACTTC; CDR3: CASSSGNYEQYF
length: 18; V: TRBV4-3; D: .; size: .; J: TRBJ2-6; DNA: TGCGCCAGCAGCCAGGATGGGGCTGGGGGATCTGGGGCCAACGTCCTGACTTTC; CDR3: CASSQDGAGGSGANVLTF
length: 16; V: TRBV24-1; D: .; size: few; J: TRBJ2-1; DNA: TGTGCCACCAGTGATGCAGACGGTAGCTCCTACAATGAGCAGTTCTTC; CDR3: CATSDADGSSYNEQFF
length: 16; V: TRBV7-3; D: .; size: .; J: TRBJ2-7; DNA: TGTGCCAGCAGCTTAACTTGCCAGTCTTGGCCCTACGAGCAGTACTTC; CDR3: CASSLTCQSWPYEQYF